There are many counts of the clone carrying this TCR beta chain. Its antigen is still unknown. This sample is drawn from a study of early T cells in non-severe SARS-CoV-2 infection. The overall study: Bulk RNA isolated from unsorted whole blood underwent sequencing; chains were not paired.

General study findings and limits: Clonotype matching in VDJdb favored anti-spike CD8 responses and did not capture private and CD4 specificities.

The V and J ends lost 0 bases and 3 bases respectively, with 12 bases between them. The germline gives CDR1 LGHDT, CDR2 YNNKEL (reference sequence). The CDR3 is made up of 16 amino acids. In the library, individual cDNA molecules carried attached unique molecular identifiers. TCRdb redid the calling of the 5' RACE reads with MiXCR, one entry per CDR3 protein. The profile shows about 29,000 distinct CDR3 sequences, more than 4.5% of them singletons. The sample consisted of whole blood. This chain connects TRBV3-1 to TRBJ2-1, with TRBD1 as a possible D gene (6 bases). The sequence came from an adult who was a healthcare worker with PCR-confirmed SARS-CoV-2 infection or an uninfected control (not recorded which). Written as DNA, the CDR3 is TGTGCCAGCAGCCAAGAGAGGGGGTCTTACTACAATGAGCAGTTCTTC. It codes for CASSQERGSYYNEQFF.